The 24 T cell receptor beta chains below were found in one sample sequenced in a study of blood T cell repertoires in COVID-19. Repertoires were generated with immunoSEQ multiplex PCR, while TCRdb's copy carries only in-frame clones and drops some. The data contain some 370,000 clones, more than 75% of them singletons. Sequencing was carried out using peripheral blood. Source of these receptors: a woman aged 25 to 39 with COVID-19, enrolled during active disease.

The chain links TRBV18 to TRBJ2-1, with TRBD2 matching over 7 bases. V gave up 3 bases and J gave up 12 bases; unmatched junction bases: 2. This CDR3 is 11 amino acids long. Germline V lookup: CDR1 KGHSH, CDR2 LQKENI. CDR3 loop: CASSPSSGQFF. The CDR3 coding sequence is TGTGCCAGCTCACCGTCTAGCGGGCAGTTCTTC.

V is TRBV19 and J is TRBJ2-1; D gene uncertain. This CDR3 spans 15 amino acids. Trimming stripped 6 bases from V and 0 bases from J, with 12 bases between. Germline lookup yields CDR1 LNHDA and CDR2 SQIVND (reference sequence). The CDR3 nucleotides read TGTGCCAGTAGCCAGACTGGTCGCTCCTACAATGAGCAGTTCTTC. Amino acids: CASSQTGRSYNEQFF. The whole variable domain, filled in from reference TRBV19 and TRBJ2-1, reads DGGITQSPKYLFRKEGQNVTLSCEQNLNHDAMYWYRQDPGQGLRLIYYSQIVNDFQKGDIAEGYSVSREKKESFPLTVTSAQKNPTAFYLCASSQTGRSYNEQFFGPGTRLTVL.

The V gene is TRBV28, the J gene TRBJ1-1; D is unresolved. From germline, CDR1 is MDHEN and CDR2 SYDVKM. The CDR3 length is 14 residues. Trimming took off 1 base at V and 0 bases at J, with 6 bases between the two ends. The CDR3 loop reads CASSLSVLNTEAFF. The DNA of the CDR3 is TGTGCCAGCAGTTTATCAGTCCTGAACACTGAAGCTTTCTTT.

The V and J genes are TRBV14 and TRBJ2-1; TRBD2 aligns across 8 bases. Germline loops: CDR1 SGHDN, CDR2 FVKESK. The trim removed 3 bases at V and 3 bases at J, leaving 7 bases unmatched. This CDR3 has 16 residues. The CDR3 DNA is TGTGCCAGCAGCCACCGAGCGGGAGACGGCTACAATGAGCAGTTCTTC. Protein: CASSHRAGDGYNEQFF.

The chain has TRBV5-1 and TRBJ2-7, with 7 bases aligning to TRBD2. V shed 5 bases and J 2 bases; nucleotides not matched to a gene: 7. Germline lookup yields CDR1 SGHRS and CDR2 YFSETQ. The CDR3 loop spans 14 amino acids. The CDR3: CASRAGDSTYEQYF. CDR3 sequence (DNA): TGCGCCAGCAGGGCGGGGGATTCGACCTACGAGCAGTACTTC.

This clone occurred a few times. This chain uses TRBV2 with TRBJ1-5; the match to TRBD1 covers 7 bases. The germline CDR1 and CDR2 sequences are SNHLY and FYNNEI. Trimming took 4 bases from V and 7 from J; bases not matched to a gene: 13. The CDR3 is made up of 16 amino acids. The CDR3 region is CASSATRQGARQPQHF. DNA of the CDR3: TGTGCCAGCAGTGCTACTAGACAGGGTGCAAGGCAGCCCCAGCATTTT.

CDR3 residues: CASSSIRRGGNYGYTF. The DNA of the CDR3 is TGTGCCAGCAGTTCAATCAGACGCGGGGGAAATTATGGCTACACCTTC. This chain joins TRBV27 and TRBJ1-2, with D perhaps TRBD1 (5 bases). CDR3 length: 16 amino acids. Germline CDR1 is MNHEY and CDR2 is SMNVEV (reference sequence). Trimming removed 4 bases from V and 5 bases from J, with 20 bases in between.

The J gene is TRBJ1-5, the V gene TRBV12-3 or TRBV12-4; D might be TRBD1 (5 bases). This CDR3 contains 13 residues. Between the trimmed V and J ends, which lost 5 bases and 7 bases, there was a span of 12 bases. The DNA of the CDR3 is TGTGCCAGCAGTGCCTCGGGGGAACAGCCCCAGCATTTT. It yields the protein CASSASGEQPQHF.

The chain has TRBV3-1 (or the pseudogene TRBV3-2) and TRBJ1-6; D not certain. Trimming left V 4 bases short and J 11 bases short, with 9 bases between. This CDR3 comprises 12 residues. Germline CDR1 is LGHDT and CDR2 is YNNKEL (reference sequence). The CDR3 protein is CASSLVGTPLHF. CDR3 in DNA: TGTGCCAGCAGCCTGGTCGGGACACCCCTCCACTTT.

The chain couples TRBV4-2 to TRBJ2-2, with 8 bases fitting TRBD2. Germline CDR1 is LGHNA and CDR2 is YNFKEQ. V lost 4 bases to trimming and J lost 0 bases; unmatched junction nucleotides: 4. The CDR3 runs 16 residues. CDR3 sequence (DNA): TGTGCCAGCAGCCGGTTAGCGGGAACGAACACCGGGGAGCTGTTTTTT. This gives the protein CASSRLAGTNTGELFF.

This chain links TRBV28 with TRBJ1-5, with no clear D. Trimming shortened V by 2 bases and J by 0 bases, and 8 bases separated the two germline ends. The CDR3 is made up of 15 amino acids. Germline V gene lookup returns CDR1 MDHEN and CDR2 SYDVKM. CDR3 nucleotides: TGTGCCAGCAGTTTAGCGGGGTATAGCAATCAGCCCCAGCATTTT. It codes for CASSLAGYSNQPQHF.

This clone was seen a handful of times. The chain recombines TRBV28 with TRBJ1-3, with a weak D call TRBD1 (6 bases). CDR3 length: 15 residues. Germline CDR1 reads MDHEN; CDR2 reads SYDVKM. V was cut by 8 bases and J by 3 bases, with 17 bases left in between. In nucleotides, the CDR3 is TGTGCCAGCGGGGACGCTACAGGGAGTGGAAACACCATATATTTT. Translated, it gives CASGDATGSGNTIYF.

The rearrangement uses TRBV4-2 and TRBJ2-7, with 11 bases identical to TRBD2. The germline V gene has CDR1 LGHNA and CDR2 YNFKEQ. The CDR3 has 17 amino acids. V lost 4 bases, J lost 3 bases, and 11 bases stayed unmatched. CDR3 sequence (DNA): TGTGCCAGCAGCCCTAAATCTAGCGGGAGGTACGGCTACGAGCAGTACTTC. Translation: CASSPKSSGRYGYEQYF.

The chain has TRBV6-6 and TRBJ2-3; TRBD1 aligns across 9 bases. The V segment lost 2 bases and the J segment 2 bases; nucleotides outside the gene matches: 2. The CDR3 has 15 residues. Per the germline V gene, CDR1 is MNHNY and CDR2 is SVGAGI (reference sequence). This CDR3 reads CASSYGQGYTDTQYF. The CDR3 region has the DNA TGTGCCAGCAGTTACGGACAGGGGTACACAGATACGCAGTATTTT.

The J gene is TRBJ2-1, the V gene TRBV3-1 (or the pseudogene TRBV3-2), with D possibly being TRBD2 (5 bases). V lost 0 bases to trimming and J lost 6 bases, with 9 bases between them. CDR3 size: 14 residues. Per germline, CDR1 LGHDT and CDR2 YNNKEL (reference sequence). Written as DNA, the CDR3 is TGTGCCAGCAGCCAAGAGCGAAGCGGCAATGAGCAGTTCTTC. It translates to CASSQERSGNEQFF.

The chain uses TRBV9 and TRBJ1-1, with 8 nucleotides matching TRBD1. Germline CDR1 reads SGDLS; CDR2 reads YYNGEE. The CDR3 loop spans 15 amino acids. The trim removed 2 bases at V and 1 base at J, leaving 4 bases unmatched. The CDR3 reads CASSVTGGGNTEAFF. CDR3 coding DNA: TGTGCCAGCAGCGTCACAGGGGGAGGGAACACTGAAGCTTTCTTT. Filled out from reference TRBV9 and TRBJ1-1, the complete variable domain reads DSGVTQTPKHLITATGQRVTLRCSPRSGDLSVYWYQQSLDQGLQFLIQYYNGEERAKGNILERFSAQQFPDLHSELNLSSLELGDSALYFCASSVTGGGNTEAFFGQGTRLTVV.

This chain links TRBV5-1 with TRBJ2-3; D is possibly TRBD1 (5 bases). In germline, CDR1 is SGHRS, CDR2 YFSETQ. V was cut by 6 bases and J by 0 bases, with 11 bases left in between. This CDR3 is 14 amino acids long. CDR3 sequence reads: CASNDGHSTDTQYF. CDR3 nucleotide sequence: TGCGCCAGCAATGACGGACATAGCACAGATACGCAGTATTTT.

The chain has TRBV4-2 and TRBJ1-3, with unresolved D. Trimming removed 4 bases at V and 2 bases at J, with 15 bases between. This CDR3 is built from 16 residues. CDR1 LGHNA and CDR2 YNFKEQ come from the germline V gene. CDR3 loop: CASSRSRVQAGNTIYF. The CDR3 DNA reads TGTGCCAGCAGCCGGTCCCGGGTTCAAGCTGGAAACACCATATATTTT.

J is TRBJ1-5 and V is TRBV15, with TRBD1 as a possible D gene (6 bases). The V and J ends lost 0 bases and 9 bases respectively, with 12 bases between them. Germline values: CDR1 LNHNV, CDR2 YYDKDF (reference sequence). This CDR3 contains 14 residues. The DNA of the CDR3 is TGTGCCACCAGCAGAGAAACAGGGCGAAGGCCCCAGCATTTT. Translation gives CATSRETGRRPQHF.

The chain couples TRBV5-1 to TRBJ2-1; 12 nucleotides match TRBD2. This CDR3 contains 17 residues. Per the germline V gene, CDR1 is SGHRS and CDR2 is YFSETQ. The junction had 14 bases not matched to a gene; V was cut back by 4 bases and J by 9 bases. The CDR3 protein is CASSPETSGGVTGEQFF. The CDR3 nucleotides are TGCGCCAGCAGCCCCGAGACTAGCGGGGGTGTTACGGGTGAGCAGTTCTTC. Based on the CDR3 plus reference TRBV5-1 and TRBJ2-1, the full variable domain is KAGVTQTPRYLIKTRGQQVTLSCSPISGHRSVSWYQQTPGQGLQFLFEYFSETQRNKGNFPGRFSGRQFSNSRSEMNVSTLELGDSALYLCASSPETSGGVTGEQFFGPGTRLTVL.

The rearrangement joins TRBV3-1 (or the pseudogene TRBV3-2) to TRBJ2-4; 13 bases fit TRBD2. The CDR3 spans 18 residues. Per the germline V gene, CDR1 is LGHDT and CDR2 is YNNKEL (reference sequence). The ends lost 0 bases at V and 1 base at J; junction bases unmatched: 3. The CDR3 DNA follows: TGTGCCAGCAGCCAAGAATTGACTAGCGGGAGGGCCAAAAACATTCAGTACTTC. It codes for CASSQELTSGRAKNIQYF.

V is TRBV10-1 and J is TRBJ2-3, with 11 bases aligning to TRBD2. The CDR3 runs 18 residues. The germline CDR1 and CDR2 sequences are WNHNN and SYGVQD (reference sequence). V was pared by 0 bases and J by 5 bases, with 10 bases of the junction left unmatched. The CDR3 loop reads CASSESGETSGREDTQYF. CDR3 nucleotide sequence: TGCGCCAGCAGTGAGTCGGGAGAAACTAGCGGGAGAGAAGATACGCAGTATTTT.

The chain carries TRBV7-2 and TRBJ2-7; TRBD1 might be the D (6 bases). Germline values: CDR1 SGHTA, CDR2 FQGNSA. Between the trimmed V and J ends, which lost 0 bases and 3 bases, there was a span of 9 bases. The CDR3 spans 14 residues. The DNA of the CDR3 is TGTGCCAGCAGCTTAGCACAGGGAATCTACGAGCAGTACTTC. Its translation is CASSLAQGIYEQYF.

The chain joins TRBV30 to TRBJ1-3; no clear D. The CDR3 length is 14 residues. Germline loops: CDR1 GTSNPN, CDR2 SVGIG (reference sequence). The V end lost 0 bases, the J end lost 0 bases, and 6 bases lay between the germline ends. The CDR3 protein is CAWSVPGSGNTIYF. DNA for the CDR3: TGTGCCTGGAGTGTCCCGGGCTCTGGAAACACCATATATTTT.